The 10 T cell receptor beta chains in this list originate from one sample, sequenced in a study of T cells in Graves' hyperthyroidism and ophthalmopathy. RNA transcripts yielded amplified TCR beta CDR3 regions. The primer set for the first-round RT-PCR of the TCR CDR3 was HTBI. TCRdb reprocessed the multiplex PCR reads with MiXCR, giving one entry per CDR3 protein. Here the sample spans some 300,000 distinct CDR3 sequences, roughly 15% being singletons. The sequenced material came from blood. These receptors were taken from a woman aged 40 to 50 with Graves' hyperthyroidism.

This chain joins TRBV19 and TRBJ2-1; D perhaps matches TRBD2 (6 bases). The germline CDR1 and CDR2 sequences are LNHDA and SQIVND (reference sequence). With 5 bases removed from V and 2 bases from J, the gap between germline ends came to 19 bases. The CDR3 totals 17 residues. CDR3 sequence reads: CASSPSQGTSTYNEQFF. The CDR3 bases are TGTGCCAGTAGTCCCAGTCAAGGGACTTCTACCTACAATGAGCAGTTCTTC.

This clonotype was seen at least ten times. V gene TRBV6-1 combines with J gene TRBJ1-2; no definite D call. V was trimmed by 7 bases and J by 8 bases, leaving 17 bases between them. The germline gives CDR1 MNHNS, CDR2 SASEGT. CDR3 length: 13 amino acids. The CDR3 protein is CASKPPGGEGYTF. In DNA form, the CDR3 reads TGTGCCAGCAAACCTCCTGGCGGAGAAGGCTACACCTTC.

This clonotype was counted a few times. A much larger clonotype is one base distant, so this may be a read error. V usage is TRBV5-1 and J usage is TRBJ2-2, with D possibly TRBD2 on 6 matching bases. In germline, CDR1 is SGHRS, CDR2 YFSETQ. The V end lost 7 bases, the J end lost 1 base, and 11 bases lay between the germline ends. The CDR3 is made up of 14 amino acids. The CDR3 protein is CASGGTGNTGELFF. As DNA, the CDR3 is TGCGCCAGCGGAGGGACGGGGAACACCGGGGAGCTGTTTTTT.

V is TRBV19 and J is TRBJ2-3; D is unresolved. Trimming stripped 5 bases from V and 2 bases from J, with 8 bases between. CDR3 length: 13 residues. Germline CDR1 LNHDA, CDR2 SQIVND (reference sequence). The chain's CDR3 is CASSFSPTDTQYF. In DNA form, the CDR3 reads TGTGCCAGTAGTTTCAGTCCCACAGATACGCAGTATTTT.

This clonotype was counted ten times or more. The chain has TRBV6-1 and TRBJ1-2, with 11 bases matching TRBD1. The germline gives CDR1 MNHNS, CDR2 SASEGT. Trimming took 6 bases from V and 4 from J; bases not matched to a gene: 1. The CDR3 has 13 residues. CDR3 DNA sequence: TGTGCCAGCAGAGGGACAGGGGGCTATGGCTACACCTTC. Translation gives CASRGTGGYGYTF.

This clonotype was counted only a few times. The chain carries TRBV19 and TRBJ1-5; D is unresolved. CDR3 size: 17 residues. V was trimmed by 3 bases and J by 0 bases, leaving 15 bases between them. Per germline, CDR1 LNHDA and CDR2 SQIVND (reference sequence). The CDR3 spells CASSIESWADSNQPQHF. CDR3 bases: TGTGCCAGTAGTATTGAGTCTTGGGCCGATAGCAATCAGCCCCAGCATTTT.

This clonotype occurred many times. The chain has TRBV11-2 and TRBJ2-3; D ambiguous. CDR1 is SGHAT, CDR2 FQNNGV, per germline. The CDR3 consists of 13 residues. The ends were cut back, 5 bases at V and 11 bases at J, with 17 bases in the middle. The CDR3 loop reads CASSEARVPWQYF. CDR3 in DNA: TGTGCCAGCAGCGAGGCACGCGTTCCCTGGCAGTATTTT.

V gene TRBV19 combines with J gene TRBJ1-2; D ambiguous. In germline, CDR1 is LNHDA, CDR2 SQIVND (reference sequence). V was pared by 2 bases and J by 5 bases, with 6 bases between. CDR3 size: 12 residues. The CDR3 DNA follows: TGTGCCAGTAGTATATCGACTTATGGCTACACCTTC. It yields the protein CASSISTYGYTF. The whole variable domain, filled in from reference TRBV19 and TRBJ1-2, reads DGGITQSPKYLFRKEGQNVTLSCEQNLNHDAMYWYRQDPGQGLRLIYYSQIVNDFQKGDIAEGYSVSREKKESFPLTVTSAQKNPTAFYLCASSISTYGYTFGSGTRLTVV.

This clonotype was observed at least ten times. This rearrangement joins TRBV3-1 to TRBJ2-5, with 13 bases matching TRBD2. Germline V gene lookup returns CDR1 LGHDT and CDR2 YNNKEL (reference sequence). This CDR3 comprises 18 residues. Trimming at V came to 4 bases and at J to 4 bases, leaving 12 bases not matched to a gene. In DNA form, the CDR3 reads TGTGCCAGCAGCCTTCTACTAGCGGGAGGGCCTTATCGAGAGACCCAGTACTTC. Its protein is CASSLLLAGGPYRETQYF.

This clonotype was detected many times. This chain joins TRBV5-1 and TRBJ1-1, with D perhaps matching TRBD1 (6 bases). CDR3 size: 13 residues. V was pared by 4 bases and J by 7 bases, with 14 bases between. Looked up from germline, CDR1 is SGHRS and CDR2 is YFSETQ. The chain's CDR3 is CASSIQGDIEAFF. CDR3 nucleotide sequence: TGCGCCAGCAGCATACAGGGTGACATTGAAGCTTTCTTT.